A single sample is the source of the 30 T cell receptor beta chains below, sequenced in a study of cytomegalovirus exposure and HLA in healthy donors. The PCR employed 60 Vbeta primers together with 13 Jbeta primers. The repertoire was sequenced with immunoSEQ multiplex PCR; TCRdb's copy has only in-frame clones and lacks some. The sample holds roughly 100,000 clones, over 75% seen once. Sequences were obtained from PBMCs. The receptors here all came from a man between 60 and 70 years old in good health and CMV-seropositive.

This clone was recorded only once. This chain joins TRBV7-7 and TRBJ2-5, with TRBD1 identical over 9 bases. The germline V gene encodes CDR1 SSHAT and CDR2 FNYEAQ (reference sequence). The CDR3 spans 14 residues. Trimming took 5 bases from V and 4 from J; bases not matched to a gene: 5. CDR3 residues: CASSPTGGPETQYF. The CDR3 bases are TGTGCCAGCAGCCCTACAGGGGGCCCAGAGACCCAGTACTTC.

The chain recombines TRBV27 with TRBJ2-5, with a weak D call TRBD2 (6 bases). Between the trimmed V and J ends, which lost 5 bases and 2 bases, there was a span of 12 bases. The germline gives CDR1 MNHEY, CDR2 SMNVEV (reference sequence). This CDR3 has 14 residues. CDR3: CASSPVGGQETQYF. CDR3 DNA sequence: TGTGCCAGCAGTCCCGTGGGGGGACAAGAGACCCAGTACTTC.

The sample holds one count of this clone. This sequence joins TRBV5-1 and TRBJ2-7; 7 bases fit TRBD1. This CDR3 is built from 15 residues. Looked up from germline, CDR1 is SGHRS and CDR2 is YFSETQ. Losses at the gene ends were 5 bases for V and 0 bases for J; bases not matched to a gene: 8. In nucleotides, the CDR3 is TGCGCCAGCAGTTCCGGGACAGCCAGCTCCTACGAGCAGTACTTC. This sequence encodes CASSSGTASSYEQYF.

This chain connects TRBV10-1 to TRBJ2-1; 12 nucleotides line up with TRBD2. The junction had 5 bases not matched to a gene; V was cut back by 2 bases and J by 6 bases. The germline V gene encodes CDR1 WNHNN and CDR2 SYGVQD (reference sequence). The CDR3 totals 16 residues. CDR3 sequence (DNA): TGCGCCAGCAGTGAGGCCCTAGCGGGGGGGCTCAATGAGCAGTTCTTC. This encodes CASSEALAGGLNEQFF.

This clone was recorded once. This chain connects TRBV15 to TRBJ2-2; 7 nucleotides line up with TRBD1. V was clipped by 5 bases and J by 0 bases; unmatched bases: 3. Germline CDR1 reads LNHNV; CDR2 reads YYDKDF (reference sequence). CDR3 size: 15 residues. The CDR3 nucleotides are TGTGCCACCAGCTTTGGGACAGCGAACACCGGGGAGCTGTTTTTT. Protein: CATSFGTANTGELFF.

This sequence joins TRBV10-2 and TRBJ1-2; unclear D gene. Germline V CDR1 and CDR2: WSHSY, SAAADI. The CDR3 spans 15 residues. V lost 7 bases and J lost 1, with 16 bases in between. The CDR3 DNA is TGCGCCAGCAAACGGCGGGCGGAGGGTAACTATGGCTACACCTTC. Translated, it gives CASKRRAEGNYGYTF.

V gene TRBV5-1 combines with J gene TRBJ1-2, with D possibly TRBD1 on 5 matching bases. The germline V gene encodes CDR1 SGHRS and CDR2 YFSETQ. This CDR3 comprises 13 residues. V was trimmed by 0 bases and J by 6 bases, leaving 9 bases between them. CDR3 coding DNA: TGCGCCAGCAGCTTGGCCGTAGGGGATGGCTACACCTTC. Amino acid sequence: CASSLAVGDGYTF.

The V and J genes are TRBV6-5 and TRBJ2-3; a weak D match, TRBD1 (5 bases). CDR3 length: 14 amino acids. Looked up from germline, CDR1 is MNHEY and CDR2 is SVGAGI. The V gene lost 4 bases and the J gene lost 6 bases, with 14 bases spanning the gap. The CDR3 reads CASSSGWRRDTQYF. The CDR3 coding sequence is TGTGCCAGCAGTTCAGGGTGGCGTAGGGATACGCAGTATTTT.

This sequence joins TRBV11-2 and TRBJ1-1; 8 bases agree with TRBD1. Per the germline V gene, CDR1 is SGHAT and CDR2 is FQNNGV. Unmatched junction bases numbered 3, after V lost 1 base and J lost 5 bases. CDR3 length: 14 amino acids. CDR3 loop: CASSLVTGGTEAFF. CDR3 nucleotide sequence: TGTGCCAGCAGCTTAGTTACAGGGGGGACTGAAGCTTTCTTT.

The chain employs TRBV10-2 and TRBJ2-7; D ambiguous. CDR1 is WSHSY and CDR2 is SAAADI in the germline V gene. Between the trimmed V and J ends, which lost 3 bases and 3 bases, there was a span of 6 bases. The CDR3 is 12 amino acids. Here the CDR3 reads CASSESSYEQYF. The CDR3, as DNA: TGCGCCAGCAGTGAATCCAGCTACGAGCAGTACTTC.

The chain carries TRBV5-4 and TRBJ2-3, with TRBD2 matching over 9 bases. The CDR3 loop spans 16 amino acids. Germline CDR1 is SGHNT and CDR2 is YYREEE (reference sequence). Losses at the gene ends were 4 bases for V and 4 bases for J; bases not matched to a gene: 10. The CDR3 DNA follows: TGTGCCAGCAGCCGAGCAGGGACTAGCTTTTCAGATACGCAGTATTTT. Its protein product is CASSRAGTSFSDTQYF.

The J gene is TRBJ2-3, the V gene TRBV11-1; D perhaps matches TRBD2 (5 bases). Germline V gene sequence: CDR1 SGHAT, CDR2 FQDESV (reference sequence). The CDR3 is 14 amino acids. The germline V and J ends were trimmed by 2 bases and 5 bases, with 11 bases remaining between them. The DNA of the CDR3 is TGTGCCAGCAGCTTAAGGTTCCGGGGAGATACGCAGTATTTT. Protein sequence: CASSLRFRGDTQYF.

The chain joins TRBV6-6 to TRBJ2-4; TRBD2 might be the D (6 bases). The germline V gene has CDR1 MNHNY and CDR2 SVGAGI (reference sequence). Trimming stripped 2 bases from V and 6 bases from J, with 8 bases between. The length of the CDR3 is 13 residues. In DNA form, the CDR3 reads TGTGCCAGCAGTTACGACGGGGGAAACATTCAGTACTTC. Amino acid sequence: CASSYDGGNIQYF.

The rearrangement joins TRBV28 to TRBJ2-1, with 11 bases aligning to TRBD1. Trimming removed 3 bases from V and 8 bases from J; junction bases left unmatched: 6. Germline V gene lookup returns CDR1 MDHEN and CDR2 SYDVKM. The CDR3 length is 15 residues. This CDR3 reads CASSLTGQGAHEQFF. CDR3 bases: TGTGCCAGCAGTTTGACCGGACAGGGGGCCCATGAGCAGTTCTTC.

The CDR3 DNA reads as TGTGCCAGCAGATTGCGGGCTATGGGCTACACCTTC. Protein sequence: CASRLRAMGYTF. V is TRBV2 and J is TRBJ1-2, with unresolved D. CDR1 and CDR2 from the germline V gene are SNHLY and FYNNEI. The V and J ends lost 6 bases and 8 bases respectively, with 13 bases between them. The CDR3 loop spans 12 amino acids.

This chain links TRBV28 with TRBJ1-5, with a possible D match to TRBD1 (5 bases). The V gene lost 5 bases and the J gene lost 3 bases, with 20 bases spanning the gap. CDR1 is MDHEN, CDR2 SYDVKM, per germline. This CDR3 spans 17 amino acids. The CDR3 here is CASSLNPLRGVNQPQHF. The CDR3 region has the DNA TGTGCCAGCAGTCTTAACCCCCTACGGGGGGTCAATCAGCCCCAGCATTTT.

The V gene is TRBV5-1, the J gene TRBJ2-5, with 11 bases aligning to TRBD2. The CDR3 length is 15 residues. Germline V gene data show CDR1 as SGHRS and CDR2 as YFSETQ. V trimming: 4 bases; J trimming: 5 bases; junction bases outside the gene matches: 7. The CDR3 DNA reads TGCGCCAGCAGCGTTAGCGGGGGGGCCCGTGAGACCCAGTACTTC. Its translation: CASSVSGGARETQYF.

The chain combines TRBV5-1 with TRBJ2-7; 10 bases match TRBD1. The V gene's germline CDR1 is SGHRS and CDR2 YFSETQ. Trimming at V came to 4 bases and at J to 5 bases, leaving 6 bases not matched to a gene. This CDR3 comprises 14 residues. The chain's CDR3 is CASSTGQGLHEQYF. CDR3 coding DNA: TGCGCCAGCAGCACGGGACAGGGGCTGCACGAGCAGTACTTC.

There are a few counts of this clone. This chain links TRBV6-4 with TRBJ2-6; a possible D gene is TRBD2 (7 bases). Germline V gene data show CDR1 as MRHNA and CDR2 as SNTAGT. The CDR3 contains 16 residues. V lost 7 bases and J 0 bases, leaving 13 bases between the germline ends. The CDR3 here is CASTPGGLSGANVLTF. Written as DNA, the CDR3 is TGTGCCAGCACCCCCGGGGGGCTCTCTGGGGCCAACGTCCTGACTTTC.

The chain is built from TRBV29-1 and TRBJ2-5; perhaps TRBD2 as D (5 bases). The germline V gene has CDR1 SQVTM and CDR2 ANQGSEA. The V end lost 7 bases, the J end lost 0 bases, and 9 bases lay between the germline ends. The CDR3 length is 12 residues. CDR3: CSADLHQETQYF. CDR3 nucleotide sequence: TGCAGCGCGGACTTGCACCAAGAGACCCAGTACTTC.

The chain carries TRBV6-5 and TRBJ1-5; D perhaps matches TRBD1 (5 bases). Trimming removed 4 bases at V and 3 bases at J, with 16 bases between. CDR1 is MNHEY and CDR2 is SVGAGI in the germline V gene. The length of the CDR3 is 16 residues. The CDR3 spells CASSSCVGRANQPQHF. CDR3 in DNA: TGTGCCAGCAGTTCCTGCGTGGGCAGGGCCAATCAGCCCCAGCATTTT.

The chain combines TRBV30 with TRBJ1-3, with D possibly being TRBD1 (5 bases). CDR1 is GTSNPN and CDR2 is SVGIG in the germline V gene (reference sequence). Trimming removed 2 bases from V and 3 bases from J, with 8 bases in between. The CDR3 runs to 13 residues. CDR3 sequence (DNA): TGTGCCTGGAGTAGGGGAATTGGAAACACCATATATTTT. This sequence encodes CAWSRGIGNTIYF.

This clone showed up just a few times. The CDR3 DNA reads as TGTGCCAGCAGTGAAAAAAGGGACAGACCCTACGAGCAGTACTTC. It encodes CASSEKRDRPYEQYF. The J gene is TRBJ2-7, the V gene TRBV6-1; 7 bases line up with TRBD1. The CDR3 is 15 residues long. The V gene end was trimmed by 2 bases and the J gene end by 2 bases; junction bases not matched to a gene: 6. CDR1 is MNHNS and CDR2 is SASEGT in the germline V gene.

This clone was seen only once. The chain combines TRBV10-3 with TRBJ1-5; 7 bases are shared with TRBD1. Trimming took 6 bases from V and 4 from J; bases not matched to a gene: 3. Germline V CDR1 and CDR2: ENHRY, SYGVKD. This CDR3 comprises 13 residues. The CDR3 region has the DNA TGTGCCATCAGCCGGGACAGAAATCAGCCCCAGCATTTT. Translating gives CAISRDRNQPQHF.

This chain uses TRBV2 with TRBJ1-4; maybe TRBD1 (5 bases). V gave up 2 bases and J gave up 8 bases, with 15 bases separating them. CDR3 length: 15 amino acids. Germline CDR1 and CDR2: SNHLY and FYNNEI. CDR3 loop: CASSEFSRVEEKLFF. The CDR3 DNA is TGTGCCAGCAGTGAATTTAGCAGGGTCGAAGAAAAACTGTTTTTT.

The chain has TRBV5-1 and TRBJ2-5; 8 bases line up with TRBD1. V shed 4 bases and J 5 bases; nucleotides not matched to a gene: 10. The CDR3 contains 15 residues. The V gene's germline CDR1 is SGHRS and CDR2 YFSETQ. The DNA for the CDR3 is TGCGCCAGCAGCCTGCGGACAGGGCCGGGCGAGACCCAGTACTTC. Translation: CASSLRTGPGETQYF.

V and J are TRBV6-5 and TRBJ1-6; D possibly corresponds to TRBD1 (5 bases). The CDR3 length is 15 residues. V was trimmed by 6 bases and J by 0 bases, leaving 9 bases between them. CDR1 and CDR2 from the germline V gene are MNHEY and SVGAGI. The CDR3: CASRDRRSYNSPLHF. DNA for the CDR3: TGTGCCAGCAGAGACAGACGCTCCTATAATTCACCCCTCCACTTT.

For the CDR3, the DNA is TGTGCCAGCAGGGGGGGGACTAGCGGGGACTACGAGCAGTACTTC. Translation: CASRGGTSGDYEQYF. The chain links TRBV6-5 to TRBJ2-7; 13 bases line up with TRBD2. Losses at the gene ends were 6 bases for V and 3 bases for J; bases not matched to a gene: 5. The CDR3 runs 15 residues. In germline, CDR1 is MNHEY, CDR2 SVGAGI.

The DNA for the CDR3 is TGTGCCAGTAGTATTGGAGTAGCGGGGTCAGATACGCAGTATTTT. It yields the protein CASSIGVAGSDTQYF. The chain uses TRBV19 and TRBJ2-3, with 8 positions matching TRBD2. The germline gives CDR1 LNHDA, CDR2 SQIVND (reference sequence). CDR3 length: 15 amino acids. V shed 3 bases, J shed 4 bases, and the junction held 6 bases outside the gene matches.

This clone was detected only once. The rearrangement joins TRBV6-6 to TRBJ2-7; 8 positions match TRBD1. Germline V gives CDR1 MNHNY, CDR2 SVGAGI (reference sequence). Unmatched junction bases numbered 9, after V lost 8 bases and J lost 3 bases. The CDR3 is 14 residues long. For the CDR3, the DNA is TGTGCCAGCGGGGGCAGGGGGCAGGGCTACGAGCAGTACTTC. Protein product: CASGGRGQGYEQYF.